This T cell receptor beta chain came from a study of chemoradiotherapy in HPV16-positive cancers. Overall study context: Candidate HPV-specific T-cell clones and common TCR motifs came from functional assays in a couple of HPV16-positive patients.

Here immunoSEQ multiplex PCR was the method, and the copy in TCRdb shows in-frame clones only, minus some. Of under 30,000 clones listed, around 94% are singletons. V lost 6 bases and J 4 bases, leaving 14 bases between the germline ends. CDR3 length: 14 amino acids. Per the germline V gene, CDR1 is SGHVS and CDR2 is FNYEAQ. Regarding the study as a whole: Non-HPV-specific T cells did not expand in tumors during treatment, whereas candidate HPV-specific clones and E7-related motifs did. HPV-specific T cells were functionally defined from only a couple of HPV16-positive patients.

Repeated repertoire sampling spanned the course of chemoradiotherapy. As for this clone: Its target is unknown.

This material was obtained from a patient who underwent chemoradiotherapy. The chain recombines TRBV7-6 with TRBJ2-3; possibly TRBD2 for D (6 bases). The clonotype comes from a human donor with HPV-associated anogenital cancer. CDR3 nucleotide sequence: TGTGCCAGCAGTCAAAGCGGGCCGGCAGATACGCAGTATTTT. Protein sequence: CASSQSGPADTQYF.